The 11 T cell receptor beta chains below come from one sample, sequenced in a study of T cell changes during pregnancy in multiple sclerosis (dated by TCRdb to between 2018 and 2021). The library came from the immunoSEQ multiplex PCR assay. Imported from immuneACCESS, the table was reduced by TCRdb to in-frame sequences with V and J called. These copies leave out some clones; in studies compared against another copy, an unresolved V gene accounts for under half, and the cause of the remainder is not known. Across this sample there are about 41,000 clones, with 85% to 95% seen only once. Together, the top ten hold 6.5% to 7.5% of the sample. The sequenced sample was CD8+ T cells from peripheral blood mononuclear cells, obtained in the third trimester of pregnancy. These receptors originate from a female donor with multiple sclerosis, enrolled in a pregnancy study.

The chain couples TRBV11-3 to TRBJ2-7, with TRBD2 matching over 13 bases. Germline loops: CDR1 SGHNT, CDR2 YENEEA. The V and J ends lost 5 bases and 2 bases, in that order; junction bases with no gene match: 3. This CDR3 is 15 amino acids long. CDR3 residues: CASSITSGGAYEQYF. The CDR3 region has the DNA TGTGCCAGCAGCATCACTAGCGGGGGGGCCTACGAGCAGTACTTC.

This rearrangement joins TRBV6-5 to TRBJ1-2; D ambiguous. V dropped 0 bases and J dropped 2 bases, with 13 bases sitting between them. This CDR3 comprises 16 residues. The germline V gene encodes CDR1 MNHEY and CDR2 SVGAGI. The chain's CDR3 is CASSYSSNHPNYGYTF. The CDR3 coding sequence is TGTGCCAGCAGTTACTCGAGTAATCATCCGAACTATGGCTACACCTTC.

The chain carries TRBV6-5 and TRBJ2-6, with TRBD1 identical over 7 bases. The CDR3 extends over 15 amino acids. Germline CDR1 and CDR2: MNHEY and SVGAGI. The V and J ends lost 8 bases and 0 bases, in that order; junction bases with no gene match: 4. CDR3 loop: CASGQVRSGANVLTF. As DNA, the CDR3 is TGTGCCAGCGGACAGGTCCGCTCTGGGGCCAACGTCCTGACTTTC.

The chain recombines TRBV10-3 with TRBJ2-5; TRBD2 is a possible D gene (6 bases). The CDR3 runs 14 residues. Trimming pared 2 bases from V and 2 bases from J, leaving 9 bases between. Germline V gene data show CDR1 as ENHRY and CDR2 as SYGVKD. This chain's CDR3 is CAISEGGLQETQYF. The CDR3 coding sequence is TGTGCCATCAGTGAGGGAGGGCTACAAGAGACCCAGTACTTC.

The chain employs TRBV4-3 and TRBJ2-3; weak D call: TRBD2 (6 bases). CDR1 LGHNA and CDR2 YSLEER come from the germline V gene. The V and J ends lost 3 bases and 1 base respectively, with 14 bases between them. The CDR3 loop spans 16 amino acids. The CDR3 sequence: CASSQDLGGGTDTQYF. CDR3 DNA sequence: TGCGCCAGCAGCCAGGACCTTGGCGGGGGCACAGATACGCAGTATTTT.

This chain links TRBV7-9 with TRBJ2-1, with 8 nucleotides matching TRBD2. The ends lost 2 bases at V and 7 bases at J; junction bases unmatched: 7. Per the germline V gene, CDR1 is SEHNR and CDR2 is FQNEAQ (reference sequence). CDR3 length equals 15 residues. The CDR3: CASSLPPGLGNEQFF. As DNA, the CDR3 is TGTGCCAGCAGCTTACCTCCGGGACTAGGAAATGAGCAGTTCTTC. Supplemented by reference TRBV7-9 and TRBJ2-1, the full variable domain reads DTGVSQNPRHKITKRGQNVTFRCDPISEHNRLYWYRQTLGQGPEFLTYFQNEAQLEKSRLLSDRFSAERPKGSFSTLEIQRTEQGDSAMYLCASSLPPGLGNEQFFGPGTRLTVL.

The chain links TRBV27 to TRBJ2-1; 7 nucleotides match TRBD2. CDR1 and CDR2 (germline): MNHEY, SMNVEV (reference sequence). The CDR3 spans 13 residues. Trimming removed 7 bases from V and 6 bases from J; junction bases left unmatched: 6. CDR3 sequence: CASKLAAINEQFF. The CDR3 DNA is TGTGCCAGCAAGCTAGCGGCGATCAATGAGCAGTTCTTC.

This clone appeared a single time. The chain employs TRBV7-3 and TRBJ2-7, with TRBD2 matching over 10 bases. CDR1 is SGHTA, CDR2 FQGTGA, per germline. The trim removed 5 bases at V and 3 bases at J, leaving 7 bases unmatched. The CDR3 has 15 amino acids. The CDR3 reads CASSPIAGGSYEQYF. As DNA, the CDR3 is TGTGCCAGCAGCCCGATAGCGGGAGGTAGCTACGAGCAGTACTTC.

The rearrangement uses TRBV27 and TRBJ2-7; 9 bases line up with TRBD2. The CDR3 has 16 amino acids. The V segment lost 2 bases and the J segment 6 bases; nucleotides outside the gene matches: 11. Germline V gene lookup returns CDR1 MNHEY and CDR2 SMNVEV (reference sequence). CDR3 region: CASSLDPGLAGFEQYF. DNA of the CDR3: TGTGCCAGCAGTTTAGATCCCGGGCTAGCGGGATTCGAGCAGTACTTC.

The chain's CDR3 is CASRTGVGTEAFF. In nucleotides, the CDR3 is TGTGCCAGTCGGACAGGGGTAGGCACTGAAGCTTTCTTT. The gene calls are TRBV19 and TRBJ1-1; TRBD1 matches 9 bases. The V gene end was trimmed by 8 bases and the J gene end by 4 bases; junction bases not matched to a gene: 5. Per the germline V gene, CDR1 is LNHDA and CDR2 is SQIVND (reference sequence). The CDR3 extends over 13 amino acids.

This clone is a singleton in its sample. The V gene is TRBV6-6, the J gene TRBJ2-2; 10 bases line up with TRBD2. Germline V gene data show CDR1 as MNHNY and CDR2 as SVGAGI (reference sequence). The CDR3 runs 16 residues. V trimming: 5 bases; J trimming: 8 bases; junction bases outside the gene matches: 11. The CDR3 loop reads CASSTSGGVLWGELFF. The CDR3 coding sequence is TGTGCCAGCAGTACGAGCGGGGGGGTGCTATGGGGGGAGCTGTTTTTT.